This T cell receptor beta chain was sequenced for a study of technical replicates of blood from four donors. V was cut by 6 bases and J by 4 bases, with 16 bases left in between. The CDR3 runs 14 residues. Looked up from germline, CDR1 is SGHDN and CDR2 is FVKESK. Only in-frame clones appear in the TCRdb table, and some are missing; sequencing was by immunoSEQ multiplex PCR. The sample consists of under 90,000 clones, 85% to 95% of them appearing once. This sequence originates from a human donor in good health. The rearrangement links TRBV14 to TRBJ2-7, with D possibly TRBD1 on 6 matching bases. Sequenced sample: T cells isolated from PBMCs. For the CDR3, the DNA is TGTGCCAGCAGTTTCGCGACAGGAGAATACGAGCAGTACTTC. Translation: CASSFATGEYEQYF.